This record looks at one TCR beta chain sequence and its context. Its antigen is undetermined. CDR3 length: 18 amino acids. Germline loops: CDR1 KGHSH, CDR2 LQKENI. This record comes from a study of monozygotic twins with inflammatory bowel disease. Notes on the study in general: Especially with disease activity, IBD patients had fewer clonotypes in common with others than healthy twins did. Healthy co-twins showed greater TCRbeta diversity (inverse Simpson) than IBD patients.

Molecular identifiers with 6-nucleotide sample barcodes were added during cDNA synthesis via template switching. Reprocessing the 5' RACE reads, TCRdb reports a single entry for every CDR3 protein and omits DNA. The sample table includes about 300,000 distinct CDR3 sequences. Donors each gave approximately 2.4 ml of blood. This clonotype was obtained from a human donor with ulcerative colitis or Crohn's disease, or a healthy co-twin of an affected twin (not recorded which). The chain joins TRBV18 to TRBJ2-7; lacking DNA, the TRBD2 call made by TCRdb goes unchecked. Sequencing input: blood. The CDR3 sequence is CASSLNPPRTSGIGEQYF.